Following are 23 T cell receptor beta chains from one sample sequenced in a study of CD8+ T cells in alopecia areata. Documented treatment: oral pan-JAK inhibitor, 5-10 mg twice daily. It was cDNA, reverse transcribed from extracted RNA, that served as the sequencing template. The method was immunoSEQ multiplex PCR; TCRdb's version includes in-frame clones alone and lacks a portion of them. This sample has about 200,000 clones, with 50% to 60% found just once. The sample consisted of CD4+ T cells sorted from blood, taken at week 4, from a patient treated with tofacitinib. All receptors derive from a human donor with alopecia areata.

This sequence joins TRBV30 and TRBJ1-3, with D tentatively TRBD1 (5 bases). Germline CDR1 GTSNPN, CDR2 SVGIG (reference sequence). This CDR3 is built from 15 residues. Trimming removed 4 bases from V and 0 bases from J, with 13 bases in between. The CDR3 loop reads CAWIPDTYSGNTIYF. The CDR3 DNA follows: TGTGCCTGGATCCCGGACACTTACTCTGGAAACACCATATATTTT. Variable domain in full (rest from reference TRBV30 and TRBJ1-3): SQTIHQWPATLVQPVGSPLSLECTVEGTSNPNLYWYRQAAGRGLQLLFYSVGIGQISSEVPQNLSASRPQDRQFILSSKKLLLSDSGFYLCAWIPDTYSGNTIYFGEGSWLTVV.

The chain couples TRBV2 to TRBJ1-1; 7 positions match TRBD1. V was clipped by 8 bases and J by 1 base; unmatched bases: 16. Germline V CDR1 and CDR2: SNHLY, FYNNEI. The CDR3 contains 17 residues. CDR3 coding DNA: TGTGCCAGCGGCTCAGGGGGTGGTTTAGGTAGGAACACTGAAGCTTTCTTT. The encoded protein is CASGSGGGLGRNTEAFF.

V usage is TRBV23-1 and J usage is TRBJ1-1, with TRBD1 identical over 8 bases. TRBV23-1 has ORF status, its function being uncertain. The CDR3 contains 16 residues. With 6 bases clipped from V and 1 base from J, the junction kept 10 bases outside the gene matches. CDR3 sequence reads: CASRPPNDRGNTEAFF. For the CDR3, the DNA is TGCGCCAGCAGACCGCCGAATGACAGGGGGAACACTGAAGCTTTCTTT.

The chain has TRBV7-2 and TRBJ1-6; 7 positions match TRBD1. Germline-derived CDR1 and CDR2 are SGHTA and FQGNSA. This CDR3 contains 15 residues. Trimming at V came to 5 bases and at J to 4 bases, leaving 5 bases not matched to a gene. The chain's CDR3 is CASSPTGAYNSPLHF. CDR3 sequence (DNA): TGTGCCAGCAGCCCCACAGGGGCTTATAATTCACCCCTCCACTTT.

This chain connects TRBV7-9 to TRBJ1-2, with D perhaps matching TRBD1 (5 bases). Germline lookup yields CDR1 SEHNR and CDR2 FQNEAQ (reference sequence). V was shortened by 4 bases and J by 2 bases, with 20 bases between the two germline ends. The CDR3 runs to 17 residues. CDR3 sequence: CASSYHNRFSMNYGYTF. The CDR3 bases are TGTGCCAGCAGCTACCATAACAGGTTTTCCATGAACTATGGCTACACCTTC.

V and J are TRBV28 and TRBJ2-1, with D possibly being TRBD1 or TRBD2 (5 bases each). CDR1 MDHEN and CDR2 SYDVKM come from the germline V gene. The V end lost 5 bases, the J end lost 9 bases, and 11 bases lay between the germline ends. The CDR3 runs 12 residues. The CDR3: CASSRGESEQFF. The DNA for the CDR3 is TGTGCCAGCAGTCGAGGGGAGAGTGAGCAGTTCTTC.

The chain has TRBV9 and TRBJ1-6, with TRBD1 identical over 7 bases. J gave up 8 bases and V 3 bases, and 8 bases lay outside the gene matches. Germline CDR1 is SGDLS and CDR2 is YYNGEE. This CDR3 is built from 15 residues. CDR3 coding DNA: TGTGCCAGCAGCGGAAAGACAGGGCGATATTCACCCCTCCACTTT. This sequence encodes CASSGKTGRYSPLHF.

The V call is TRBV5-1, the J call TRBJ2-5, with D possibly called TRBD1 or TRBD2 (7 bases each). V lost 0 bases to trimming and J lost 5 bases, with 14 bases between them. The CDR3 loop spans 15 amino acids. Germline CDR1 SGHRS, CDR2 YFSETQ. CDR3 sequence reads: CASSLVTGRDETQYF. DNA for the CDR3: TGCGCCAGCAGCTTGGTGACAGGGAGGGATGAGACCCAGTACTTC.

This clone showed up just a few times. The CDR3 loop is CASSLSGESPLHF. In nucleotides, the CDR3 is TGTGCCAGCTCTCTCTCAGGAGAATCACCCCTCCACTTT. The V and J genes are TRBV5-5 and TRBJ1-6, with no clear D. CDR1 is SGHKS, CDR2 YYEKEE, per germline (reference sequence). Between the trimmed V and J ends, which lost 7 bases and 10 bases, there was a span of 15 bases. This CDR3 is 13 amino acids long.

V and J are TRBV15 and TRBJ1-2; D is perhaps TRBD1 (5 bases). V shed 0 bases and J shed 3 bases, with 5 bases lying between them. This CDR3 has 13 residues. CDR1 LNHNV and CDR2 YYDKDF come from the germline V gene (reference sequence). CDR3 sequence reads: CATSRDRDYGYTF. The DNA for the CDR3 is TGTGCCACCAGCAGAGACAGGGACTATGGCTACACCTTC.

The table lists this clone with a few counts. Other DNA variants within this sample encode the same CDR3. The V and J genes are TRBV29-1 and TRBJ2-3; 14 bases map to TRBD2. The CDR3 has 15 amino acids. CDR1 is SQVTM, CDR2 ANQGSEA, per germline. V lost 3 bases and J lost 3; bases outside the gene matches: 2. CDR3: CSVEGTSGGTDTQYF. The CDR3 region has the DNA TGCAGCGTTGAGGGGACTAGCGGGGGTACAGATACGCAGTATTTT.

This chain joins TRBV14 and TRBJ1-1; D is uncertain. Germline CDR1 is SGHDN and CDR2 is FVKESK. Trimming pared 3 bases from V and 10 bases from J, leaving 12 bases between. CDR3 size: 12 residues. CDR3 nucleotide sequence: TGTGCCAGCAGCCAGGCAAGGTTCCGAGCTTTCTTT. It translates to CASSQARFRAFF.

This chain uses TRBV2 with TRBJ2-1; the D gene is possibly TRBD1 (5 bases). The V and J ends lost 1 base and 4 bases respectively, with 8 bases between them. The CDR3 consists of 14 residues. Per the germline V gene, CDR1 is SNHLY and CDR2 is FYNNEI. The DNA of the CDR3 is TGTGCCAGCAGTGAAGAAGGGGCGTACAATGAGCAGTTCTTC. Protein: CASSEEGAYNEQFF.

The sample holds a few counts of this clone. The chain carries TRBV18 and TRBJ1-4; D is unresolved. Germline lookup yields CDR1 KGHSH and CDR2 LQKENI. Between the trimmed V and J ends, which lost 5 bases and 8 bases, there was a span of 9 bases. This CDR3 has 12 residues. The CDR3 protein is CASSVESEKLFF. The CDR3 coding sequence is TGTGCCAGCTCAGTGGAGAGCGAAAAACTGTTTTTT.

The chain combines TRBV5-1 with TRBJ2-1; 11 nucleotides agree with TRBD2. CDR1 is SGHRS and CDR2 is YFSETQ in the germline V gene. Unmatched junction bases numbered 4, after V lost 0 bases and J lost 5 bases. The CDR3 contains 16 residues. The CDR3 DNA sequence: TGCGCCAGCAGCTTGGGAGGACTAGCGGGTGACAATGAGCAGTTCTTC. This gives the protein CASSLGGLAGDNEQFF. The whole variable domain, remainder taken from reference TRBV5-1 and TRBJ2-1, is KAGVTQTPRYLIKTRGQQVTLSCSPISGHRSVSWYQQTPGQGLQFLFEYFSETQRNKGNFPGRFSGRQFSNSRSEMNVSTLELGDSALYLCASSLGGLAGDNEQFFGPGTRLTVL.

This clone has only a few counts. V is TRBV7-2 and J is TRBJ2-5, with 8 positions matching TRBD1. This CDR3 has 15 amino acids. With V trimmed by 4 bases and J by 3 bases, 7 bases remained unmatched. Germline CDR1 is SGHTA and CDR2 is FQGNSA. The CDR3: CASSSGRGREETQYF. Here the CDR3 DNA reads TGTGCCAGCAGCTCAGGCAGGGGGCGCGAAGAGACCCAGTACTTC.

This sequence joins TRBV27 and TRBJ1-2; D not resolved. The CDR3 extends over 15 amino acids. Trimming took off 4 bases at V and 7 bases at J, with 19 bases between the two ends. Germline V gene sequence: CDR1 MNHEY, CDR2 SMNVEV (reference sequence). Here the CDR3 reads CASSSAGSGSSGYTF. DNA for the CDR3: TGTGCCAGCAGTTCCGCGGGATCCGGTTCGAGTGGCTACACCTTC.

This clone has a handful of counts. The chain joins TRBV14 to TRBJ2-5; TRBD1 aligns across 8 bases. With 2 bases clipped from V and 7 bases from J, the junction kept 18 bases outside the gene matches. Per the germline V gene, CDR1 is SGHDN and CDR2 is FVKESK. The CDR3 runs 18 residues. The CDR3 DNA reads TGTGCCAGCAGCCAAAGACCCTTTACCGGGACAGGCTCGGGGACCCAGTACTTC. Protein: CASSQRPFTGTGSGTQYF.

The rearrangement uses TRBV2 and TRBJ1-5, with a weak D call TRBD1 (5 bases). CDR3 length: 13 amino acids. The germline CDR1 and CDR2 sequences are SNHLY and FYNNEI. V was shortened by 0 bases and J by 11 bases, with 11 bases between the two germline ends. CDR3 DNA sequence: TGTGCCAGCAGTGAAGCGAGGAGGGGTACCCAGCATTTT. Translated: CASSEARRGTQHF.

The V call is TRBV5-4, the J call TRBJ2-5; 9 bases are a match to TRBD1. J lost 9 bases, V lost 3 bases, and 9 bases had no gene match. The V gene's germline CDR1 is SGHNT and CDR2 YYREEE (reference sequence). The CDR3 extends over 14 amino acids. This CDR3 reads CASSSRDREDAQYF. DNA for the CDR3: TGTGCCAGCAGCTCCCGGGACAGGGAAGATGCCCAGTACTTC. The variable domain in full, completed from reference TRBV5-4 and TRBJ2-5, reads ETGVTQSPTHLIKTRGQQVTLRCSSQSGHNTVSWYQQALGQGPQFIFQYYREEENGRGNFPPRFSGLQFPNYSSELNVNALELDDSALYLCASSSRDREDAQYFGPGTRLLVL.

V usage is TRBV28 and J usage is TRBJ2-3; 12 nucleotides align to TRBD2. The CDR3 runs to 18 residues. The J segment lost 5 bases and the V segment lost 1 base, leaving 10 bases of the junction unmatched. Germline CDR1 is MDHEN and CDR2 is SYDVKM. CDR3 protein: CASSLYGPSGGAEDTQYF. CDR3 nucleotide sequence: TGTGCCAGCAGTTTATATGGACCTAGCGGGGGGGCTGAAGATACGCAGTATTTT.

The CDR3 is CASSLSIRRGGRNEQFF. The CDR3 DNA reads as TGTGCCAGCAGCTTGTCGATCAGGCGGGGGGGCCGGAATGAGCAGTTCTTC. The rearrangement joins TRBV7-2 to TRBJ2-1; 9 positions match TRBD2. Germline trimming cut 3 bases from V and 7 bases from J; bases unmatched to any gene: 13. The CDR3 runs 17 residues. Germline V gene sequence: CDR1 SGHTA, CDR2 FQGNSA.

This clone was counted only a few times. The chain uses TRBV19 and TRBJ2-3; 7 bases map to TRBD2. The germline V gene has CDR1 LNHDA and CDR2 SQIVND (reference sequence). V lost 5 bases, J lost 4 bases, and 6 bases stayed unmatched. The CDR3 is 14 residues long. The CDR3 sequence is CASSALAAADTQYF. The CDR3 nucleotides are TGTGCCAGTAGTGCCCTAGCGGCGGCAGATACGCAGTATTTT.